Listed here are 27 T cell receptor beta chains from one sample, sequenced in a study of T cells in tuberculosis. Here immunoSEQ multiplex PCR was the method, and the copy in TCRdb shows in-frame clones only, minus some. There are over 30,000 clones in the sample; approximately 96% occur only once, and 6.2% lies in the top ten. Sequences were obtained from PBMCs. These receptors all come from a donor aged 10 to 29 with latent tuberculosis or without tuberculosis infection.

The chain combines TRBV28 with TRBJ2-5; possibly TRBD1 for D (5 bases). The CDR3 runs to 14 residues. CDR1 is MDHEN, CDR2 SYDVKM, per germline. V was shortened by 7 bases and J by 4 bases, with 16 bases between the two germline ends. As DNA, the CDR3 is TGTGCCAGCATAAATATAGGGGTTGGAGAGACCCAGTACTTC. Protein product: CASINIGVGETQYF. Together with reference TRBV28 and TRBJ2-5, the CDR3 gives the full variable domain: DVKVTQSSRYLVKRTGEKVFLECVQDMDHENMFWYRQDPGLGLRLIYFSYDVKMKEKGDIPEGYSVSREKKERFSLILESASTNQTSMYLCASINIGVGETQYFGPGTRLLVL.

CDR3 amino acids: CASSPEGTGGRENQPQHF. The CDR3 region has the DNA TGTGCCAGCAGTCCAGAGGGCACAGGGGGGCGTGAGAATCAGCCCCAGCATTTT. This sequence joins TRBV6-4 and TRBJ1-5; 8 bases are shared with TRBD1. Germline trimming cut 5 bases from V and 4 bases from J; bases unmatched to any gene: 16. The CDR3 consists of 18 residues. Germline V gene lookup returns CDR1 MRHNA and CDR2 SNTAGT.

This clone was recorded once. This chain joins TRBV6-1 and TRBJ1-5; D is undetermined. In germline, CDR1 is MNHNS, CDR2 SASEGT. Trimming removed 3 bases from V and 4 bases from J, with 10 bases in between. This CDR3 is built from 14 residues. The CDR3 sequence is CASSDRGRNQPQHF. The CDR3 region has the DNA TGTGCCAGCAGTGACAGAGGGAGGAATCAGCCCCAGCATTTT.

The CDR3 loop reads CASSLSFGNQPQHF. The CDR3 nucleotides read TGTGCCAGCAGTTTGTCGTTTGGCAATCAGCCCCAGCATTTT. The chain has TRBV28 and TRBJ1-5; D unclear. Trimming removed 3 bases at V and 2 bases at J, with 8 bases between. The CDR3 covers 14 residues. Germline V lookup: CDR1 MDHEN, CDR2 SYDVKM.

V gene TRBV5-4 combines with J gene TRBJ1-1, with 11 bases lining up with TRBD1. The CDR3 is 13 amino acids. The germline CDR1 and CDR2 sequences are SGHNT and YYREEE (reference sequence). V gave up 4 bases and J gave up 5 bases; unmatched junction bases: 1. As DNA, the CDR3 is TGTGCCAGCAGCCGGGACAGGGGGACTGAAGCTTTCTTT. Its protein product is CASSRDRGTEAFF.

For the CDR3, the DNA is TGTGCCATACCTAATTGTTCGTACCTGAACACTGAAGCTTTCTTT. It yields the protein CAIPNCSYLNTEAFF. This rearrangement joins TRBV10-3 to TRBJ1-1; D call uncertain. V was trimmed by 9 bases and J by 0 bases, leaving 17 bases between them. CDR3 length: 15 residues. Germline V gene lookup returns CDR1 ENHRY and CDR2 SYGVKD.

This chain connects TRBV7-9 to TRBJ1-2; D remains unclear. This CDR3 has 12 amino acids. Per the germline V gene, CDR1 is SEHNR and CDR2 is FQNEAQ (reference sequence). The germline V and J ends were trimmed by 6 bases and 4 bases, with 9 bases remaining between them. The CDR3 sequence is CASSDNRYGYTF. The CDR3, as DNA: TGTGCCAGCAGTGACAATCGCTATGGCTACACCTTC.

CDR3 amino acids: CASSLVGLANEQYF. As DNA, the CDR3 is TGTGCCAGCAGCTTAGTGGGACTAGCGAACGAGCAGTACTTC. The chain couples TRBV7-2 to TRBJ2-7; 10 positions match TRBD2. Germline loops: CDR1 SGHTA, CDR2 FQGNSA. The CDR3 has 14 amino acids. V gave up 1 base and J gave up 5 bases; unmatched junction bases: 2.

The CDR3 DNA follows: TGTGCCTGGAGTCGCCCCCCACAGGTTATCAAGGGCTACACCTTC. This encodes CAWSRPPQVIKGYTF. The gene calls are TRBV30 and TRBJ1-2; tentatively, D is TRBD1 (5 bases). The CDR3 sequence is 15 residues long. The germline CDR1 and CDR2 sequences are GTSNPN and SVGIG (reference sequence). Trimming took off 2 bases at V and 8 bases at J, with 21 bases between the two ends. Full variable domain (outside the CDR3, taken from reference TRBV30 and TRBJ1-2): SQTIHQWPATLVQPVGSPLSLECTVEGTSNPNLYWYRQAAGRGLQLLFYSVGIGQISSEVPQNLSASRPQDRQFILSSKKLLLSDSGFYLCAWSRPPQVIKGYTFGSGTRLTVV.

The rearrangement uses TRBV11-2 and TRBJ2-3; 7 bases are shared with TRBD2. CDR3 length: 15 amino acids. Germline CDR1 is SGHAT and CDR2 is FQNNGV. V dropped 0 bases and J dropped 3; count of bases not matched to a gene: 3. Here the CDR3 DNA reads TGTGCCAGCAGCTTAGAGGGCGGGAGAACAGATACGCAGTATTTT. It translates to CASSLEGGRTDTQYF.

This chain joins TRBV30 and TRBJ2-1, with D perhaps TRBD2 (5 bases). V was shortened by 3 bases and J by 8 bases, with 8 bases between the two germline ends. CDR1 is GTSNPN and CDR2 is SVGIG in the germline V gene (reference sequence). This CDR3 region has 11 residues. The CDR3 is CAWRWGDEQFF. CDR3 DNA sequence: TGTGCCTGGAGGTGGGGAGATGAGCAGTTCTTC.

V gene TRBV9 combines with J gene TRBJ1-1; TRBD1 is a possible D gene (6 bases). CDR3 length: 14 amino acids. Germline values: CDR1 SGDLS, CDR2 YYNGEE. Trimming removed 4 bases at V and 6 bases at J, with 16 bases between. The CDR3 region has the DNA TGTGCCAGCAGCCCAGAGCCGGGGGGCCCTGAAGCTTTCTTT. Amino acid sequence: CASSPEPGGPEAFF.

The V and J genes are TRBV9 and TRBJ1-1, with 8 nucleotides matching TRBD1. The germline gives CDR1 SGDLS, CDR2 YYNGEE. V lost 3 bases to trimming and J lost 5 bases; unmatched junction nucleotides: 6. The CDR3 is 14 residues long. The CDR3 nucleotides are TGTGCCAGCAGCGGGAGACAGGGGCGTACTGAAGCTTTCTTT. Translation: CASSGRQGRTEAFF.

The chain recombines TRBV2 with TRBJ1-1, with D tentatively TRBD1 (6 bases). The CDR3 is 15 amino acids. The V gene lost 0 bases and the J gene lost 10 bases, with 18 bases spanning the gap. Germline V lookup: CDR1 SNHLY, CDR2 FYNNEI. CDR3 region: CASSEALRGAGGAFF. The CDR3 bases are TGTGCCAGCAGTGAAGCGCTTCGGGGGGCGGGTGGAGCTTTCTTT.

The rearrangement links TRBV15 to TRBJ2-1; 11 positions agree with TRBD2. V lost 3 bases and J lost 6; bases outside the gene matches: 7. The CDR3 length is 16 residues. In germline, CDR1 is LNHNV, CDR2 YYDKDF (reference sequence). CDR3 sequence (DNA): TGTGCCACCAGCAGGGCGCTAGCGGGAGGAGGCAATGAGCAGTTCTTC. Its translation is CATSRALAGGGNEQFF.

V gene TRBV27 combines with J gene TRBJ1-2; possible D gene TRBD1, 6 bases. Trimming pared 6 bases from V and 8 bases from J, leaving 19 bases between. The V gene's germline CDR1 is MNHEY and CDR2 SMNVEV (reference sequence). The CDR3 is made up of 14 amino acids. In DNA, the CDR3 is TGTGCCAGCAGCCGTTCCCGAAGGGGGGGCGGCTACACCTTC. It yields the protein CASSRSRRGGGYTF.

V usage is TRBV19 and J usage is TRBJ2-5; no firm D call. The CDR3 consists of 13 residues. The germline V gene encodes CDR1 LNHDA and CDR2 SQIVND (reference sequence). Trimming shortened V by 3 bases and J by 4 bases, and 9 bases separated the two germline ends. The CDR3: CASSIPRGETQYF. CDR3 coding DNA: TGTGCCAGTAGTATCCCCCGAGGAGAGACCCAGTACTTC.

The chain joins TRBV5-1 to TRBJ2-2; TRBD1 matches 10 bases. Germline CDR1 is SGHRS and CDR2 is YFSETQ. Trimming at V came to 2 bases and at J to 6 bases, leaving 4 bases not matched to a gene. This CDR3 spans 15 amino acids. CDR3 nucleotides: TGCGCCAGCAGCTTCGACAGGGGGCAGGCCGGGGAGCTGTTTTTT. It encodes CASSFDRGQAGELFF.

The gene calls are TRBV28 and TRBJ2-7; 11 nucleotides line up with TRBD2. The CDR3 is 15 amino acids. V gave up 2 bases and J gave up 1 base; unmatched junction bases: 1. Germline lookup yields CDR1 MDHEN and CDR2 SYDVKM. CDR3 in amino acids: CASSLTSGGSYEQYF. The CDR3 DNA reads TGTGCCAGCAGTTTAACTAGCGGGGGTTCCTACGAGCAGTACTTC.

The J gene is TRBJ1-2, the V gene TRBV7-2, with a weak D call TRBD1 (6 bases). The V end lost 7 bases, the J end lost 4 bases, and 19 bases lay between the germline ends. Per the germline V gene, CDR1 is SGHTA and CDR2 is FQGNSA. The length of the CDR3 is 15 residues. The CDR3 DNA follows: TGTGCCAGCACCCCCCCCGGAGAGGGGGTCTATGGCTACACCTTC. As protein: CASTPPGEGVYGYTF.

The V and J genes are TRBV29-1 and TRBJ2-1; tentatively, D is TRBD2 (6 bases). Germline V lookup: CDR1 SQVTM, CDR2 ANQGSEA. CDR3 size: 12 residues. V lost 4 bases and J 3 bases, leaving 7 bases between the germline ends. Written as DNA, the CDR3 is TGCAGCGTTGTAGCGGACTACAATGAGCAGTTCTTC. Its translation is CSVVADYNEQFF.

The rearrangement joins TRBV18 to TRBJ2-5; D gene uncertain. CDR3 length: 15 amino acids. The V gene's germline CDR1 is KGHSH and CDR2 LQKENI. Trimming took off 3 bases at V and 5 bases at J, with 16 bases between the two ends. The CDR3: CASSPNRGVGETQYF. CDR3 DNA sequence: TGTGCCAGCTCACCGAATCGAGGAGTAGGTGAGACCCAGTACTTC. Using reference TRBV18 and TRBJ2-5 for the parts outside the CDR3, the full variable domain is NAGVMQNPRHLVRRRGQEARLRCSPMKGHSHVYWYRQLPEEGLKFMVYLQKENIIDESGMPKERFSAEFPKEGPSILRIQQVVRGDSAAYFCASSPNRGVGETQYFGPGTRLLVL.

This clone was seen only once. The V gene is TRBV11-2, the J gene TRBJ2-7; TRBD2 agrees at 8 bases. CDR3 length: 15 residues. V lost 0 bases to trimming and J lost 7 bases; unmatched junction nucleotides: 8. Germline lookup yields CDR1 SGHAT and CDR2 FQNNGV. The CDR3 region is CASSLEHGLAREQYF. CDR3 nucleotides: TGTGCCAGCAGCTTAGAACACGGACTAGCCCGTGAGCAGTACTTC.

The V and J genes are TRBV19 and TRBJ1-1, with a tentative D call TRBD1 (5 bases). The CDR3 sequence is 13 residues long. The V and J ends lost 6 bases and 6 bases respectively, with 14 bases between them. Germline CDR1 LNHDA, CDR2 SQIVND (reference sequence). The CDR3 DNA reads as TGTGCCAGTAGCGGCAGGGCGCTTCCTGAAGCTTTCTTT. It codes for CASSGRALPEAFF. Looking up the rest from reference TRBV19 and TRBJ1-1 gives the full variable domain: DGGITQSPKYLFRKEGQNVTLSCEQNLNHDAMYWYRQDPGQGLRLIYYSQIVNDFQKGDIAEGYSVSREKKESFPLTVTSAQKNPTAFYLCASSGRALPEAFFGQGTRLTVV.

This chain joins TRBV19 and TRBJ1-1; possible D gene TRBD1, 5 bases. This CDR3 region has 15 residues. The germline V and J ends were trimmed by 6 bases and 5 bases, with 19 bases remaining between them. CDR1 LNHDA and CDR2 SQIVND come from the germline V gene (reference sequence). For the CDR3, the DNA is TGTGCCAGTAGCCGCTCAACAGGAAGAAAAACTGAAGCTTTCTTT. The encoded protein is CASSRSTGRKTEAFF.

This clone was recorded once. The chain recombines TRBV25-1 with TRBJ1-2, with a weak D call TRBD1 (6 bases). V was cut by 6 bases and J by 6 bases, with 14 bases left in between. The CDR3 runs to 13 residues. Germline CDR1 is MGHDK and CDR2 is SYGVNS. CDR3 bases: TGTGCCAGCAGCGAACACAGGGTAGATGGCTACACCTTC. Amino acid sequence: CASSEHRVDGYTF.

V and J are TRBV5-1 and TRBJ1-2; D is perhaps TRBD1 (6 bases). Trimming shortened V by 6 bases and J by 4 bases, and 13 bases separated the two germline ends. Germline V gene lookup returns CDR1 SGHRS and CDR2 YFSETQ. The CDR3 is 13 residues long. In nucleotides, the CDR3 is TGCGCCAGCACTTTGACAGGCAGCTATGGCTACACCTTC. It translates to CASTLTGSYGYTF.